These 16 T cell receptor beta chains were sequenced from one sample in a study of T cell repertoires in cytomegalovirus infection. These receptors' antigens are unknown. TCRdb reprocessed the reads via MiXCR and lists one record per CDR3 protein. Of roughly 350,000 distinct CDR3 sequences listed, nearly 35% were seen once; the top ten hold about 13%. The specimen was cultured PBMCs, collected from culture after CMV antigen stimulation. The receptors come from a human donor in good health (CMV status not recorded). Some clones in this sample may be carry-over from other donors' samples.

The CDR3 reads CASSALARGELGDTQYF. CDR3 DNA: TGTGCCAGTAGTGCCCTAGCGAGGGGGGAGCTGGGAGATACGCAGTATTTT. The J gene is TRBJ2-3, the V gene TRBV19; D may match TRBD1 or TRBD2 (6 bases each). CDR1 and CDR2 (germline): LNHDA, SQIVND (reference sequence). The CDR3 covers 17 residues. V was trimmed by 5 bases and J by 5 bases, leaving 23 bases between them.

The chain joins TRBV20-1 to TRBJ2-7, with TRBD2 identical over 7 bases. This CDR3 is built from 16 residues. With V trimmed by 1 base and J by 0 bases, 9 bases remained unmatched. The germline V gene has CDR1 DFQATT and CDR2 SNEGSKA (reference sequence). CDR3 region: CSARARWSGDSYEQYF. The DNA of the CDR3 is TGCAGTGCTAGAGCGAGGTGGAGCGGGGACTCCTACGAGCAGTACTTC.

This clonotype was counted ten times or more. The chain links TRBV7-2 to TRBJ2-1; 8 nucleotides line up with TRBD2. CDR3 size: 18 residues. V lost 6 bases and J lost 0; bases outside the gene matches: 13. The germline V gene has CDR1 SGHTA and CDR2 FQGNSA. CDR3 sequence reads: CASRNRLAGRSSYNEQFF. CDR3 DNA: TGTGCCAGCAGGAACCGGCTAGCGGGCCGGAGCTCCTACAATGAGCAGTTCTTC.

The DNA for the CDR3 is TGTGCCAGCAGCATAATAAACCCCGGTGGGGTCAAGACAGATACGCAGTATTTT. This translates into CASSIINPGGVKTDTQYF. V usage is TRBV27 and J usage is TRBJ2-3; D unclear. CDR3 length: 18 residues. Looked up from germline, CDR1 is MNHEY and CDR2 is SMNVEV (reference sequence). Trimming cost V 6 bases and J 3 bases, with 25 bases left between them.

This chain joins TRBV20-1 and TRBJ2-7; 8 bases are a match to TRBD1. Per the germline V gene, CDR1 is DFQATT and CDR2 is SNEGSKA (reference sequence). Trimming took 2 bases from V and 1 from J; bases not matched to a gene: 1. The CDR3 contains 13 residues. CDR3 region: CSARQGASYEQYF. For the CDR3, the DNA is TGCAGTGCTAGACAGGGGGCATCCTACGAGCAGTACTTC.

J is TRBJ1-2 and V is TRBV7-2; D unresolved. V gave up 1 base and J gave up 7 bases, with 13 bases separating them. The CDR3 consists of 14 residues. Germline lookup yields CDR1 SGHTA and CDR2 FQGNSA. In DNA, the CDR3 is TGTGCCAGCAGCTTAGAGGAGGGTTTAACTGGCTACACCTTC. It translates to CASSLEEGLTGYTF.

V usage is TRBV6-2 or TRBV6-3 and J usage is TRBJ2-7, with D possibly TRBD1 on 5 matching bases. Germline V gene lookup returns CDR1 MNHEY and CDR2 SVGEGT. The CDR3 totals 15 residues. With 0 bases removed from V and 6 bases from J, the gap between germline ends came to 15 bases. CDR3 DNA: TGTGCCAGCAGTTACTCGGGGCTAAGGAGCCGCGAGCAGTACGTC. Translated: CASSYSGLRSREQYV.

The V call is TRBV11-2, the J call TRBJ2-1, with no clear D. The CDR3 is 16 amino acids. V lost 6 bases and J lost 2, with 17 bases in between. CDR1 and CDR2 from the germline V gene are SGHAT and FQNNGV. CDR3 protein: CASSPVAGAAYNEQFF. In nucleotides, the CDR3 is TGTGCCAGCAGTCCCGTAGCTGGAGCCGCCTACAATGAGCAGTTCTTC.

The rearrangement links TRBV18 to TRBJ1-2, with no clear D. The CDR3 is 15 residues long. Deletions cut 3 bases from V and 0 bases from J, with 11 bases between. Looked up from germline, CDR1 is KGHSH and CDR2 is LQKENI. This chain's CDR3 is CASSPTQAPNYGYTF. DNA for the CDR3: TGTGCCAGCTCACCTACACAAGCACCTAACTATGGCTACACCTTC. Complete variable domain (other parts from reference TRBV18 and TRBJ1-2): NAGVMQNPRHLVRRRGQEARLRCSPMKGHSHVYWYRQLPEEGLKFMVYLQKENIIDESGMPKERFSAEFPKEGPSILRIQQVVRGDSAAYFCASSPTQAPNYGYTFGSGTRLTVV.

This clonotype was seen a single time. This may be a read error: a much more frequent sequence differs by one nucleotide. The chain carries TRBV29-1 and TRBJ1-1, with 8 positions matching TRBD1. The CDR3 length is 16 residues. V dropped 8 bases and J dropped 3; count of bases not matched to a gene: 17. CDR1 is SQVTM and CDR2 is ANQGSEA in the germline V gene. The CDR3 region has the DNA TGCAGCACCGTTGGCAGGGGGCTTAGGGGTTACACTGAAGCTTTCTTT. Translation: CSTVGRGLRGYTEAFF.

The rearrangement uses TRBV5-4 and TRBJ2-3, with 11 bases aligning to TRBD2. There are 16 residues in the CDR3. CDR1 and CDR2 (germline): SGHNT, YYREEE (reference sequence). V was clipped by 4 bases and J by 2 bases; unmatched bases: 6. In DNA form, the CDR3 reads TGTGCCAGCAGCAGAAGACTAGCGGGACACACAGATACGCAGTATTTT. The encoded protein is CASSRRLAGHTDTQYF.

The sample holds many counts of this clonotype. The chain is built from TRBV6-1 and TRBJ2-7, with D unclear. V lost 7 bases, J lost 2 bases, and 21 bases lay in between. CDR1 and CDR2 from the germline V gene are MNHNS and SASEGT. The CDR3 has 16 residues. The CDR3 region is CASTPSLTGLTYEQYF. CDR3 nucleotides: TGTGCCAGCACCCCGTCCCTTACGGGTCTCACCTACGAGCAGTACTTC.

The genes are TRBV19 and TRBJ2-1; no clear D gene. This CDR3 has 14 residues. Germline lookup yields CDR1 LNHDA and CDR2 SQIVND (reference sequence). The V end lost 3 bases, the J end lost 5 bases, and 11 bases lay between the germline ends. This chain's CDR3 is CASSIGWINNEQFF. CDR3 nucleotides: TGTGCCAGTAGTATTGGCTGGATCAACAATGAGCAGTTCTTC.

This clonotype appeared many times. V and J are TRBV7-2 and TRBJ1-6; 9 bases match TRBD1. This CDR3 region has 15 residues. J gave up 6 bases and V 4 bases, and 4 bases lay outside the gene matches. The V gene's germline CDR1 is SGHTA and CDR2 FQGNSA. CDR3 in amino acids: CASSSQGALNSPLHF. CDR3 sequence (DNA): TGTGCCAGCAGCTCACAGGGGGCGCTTAATTCACCCCTCCACTTT.

The CDR3 DNA follows: TGTGCCAGCAGGCTTGACAGGAGCTCCTATAATTCACCCCTCCACTTT. Its protein product is CASRLDRSSYNSPLHF. The genes are TRBV5-6 and TRBJ1-6, with TRBD1 as a possible D gene (6 bases). The V and J ends lost 5 bases and 0 bases respectively, with 12 bases between them. This CDR3 is built from 16 residues. Germline V gene lookup returns CDR1 SGHDT and CDR2 YYEEEE.

The chain has TRBV5-1 and TRBJ2-7, with TRBD2 matching 10 bases. Per the germline V gene, CDR1 is SGHRS and CDR2 is YFSETQ. Trimming cost V 3 bases and J 0 bases; bases outside gene matches: 6. CDR3 size: 16 residues. The CDR3 here is CASSSGLAMRSYEQYF. CDR3 DNA sequence: TGCGCCAGCAGCTCGGGACTAGCGATGCGCTCCTACGAGCAGTACTTC. Together with reference TRBV5-1 and TRBJ2-7, the CDR3 gives the full variable domain: KAGVTQTPRYLIKTRGQQVTLSCSPISGHRSVSWYQQTPGQGLQFLFEYFSETQRNKGNFPGRFSGRQFSNSRSEMNVSTLELGDSALYLCASSSGLAMRSYEQYFGPGTRLTVT.